The text below deals with one T cell receptor beta chain. Its antigen is currently unknown. Sequencing used immunoSEQ v3. The assay was immunoSEQ multiplex PCR, and TCRdb's table has in-frame clones only and misses some. The sample holds 9,500 to 15,000 clones, approximately 80% seen once. The sample is drawn from a study of TIL therapy for anti-PD-1-resistant metastatic lung cancer. In the study overall: Patients then received nivolumab; progressors got lymphodepletion, TIL and IL-2. Tumors carried a median roughly 1.5 non-synonymous mutations per megabase. Study-level findings and limits: The baseline peripheral repertoire was partially replaced by infused TIL clonotypes that later decayed.

Noted time point: pre-treatment sample, taken before nivolumab and TIL therapy. The sequencing used blood, collected at baseline. This clonotype was sampled from a person aged 25-85 years with non-small cell lung cancer.

CDR3 sequence: CAWSVAFSNTEAFF. DNA of the CDR3: TGTGCCTGGAGTGTGGCCTTCTCGAACACTGAAGCTTTCTTT. V gene TRBV30 combines with J gene TRBJ1-1; D is unresolved. The ends were cut back, 0 bases at V and 1 base at J, with 9 bases in the middle. This CDR3 is built from 14 residues. Germline V gene lookup returns CDR1 GTSNPN and CDR2 SVGIG (reference sequence).